Listed below are T cell receptor beta chains from one sample, sequenced in a study of blood T cell repertoires in COVID-19. Sequenced by immunoSEQ multiplex PCR; TCRdb stores in-frame clones only, minus some. The data show tens of thousands of clones, around 83% seen once. The sequencing sample was made of peripheral blood. The receptors were gathered from a man aged 25 to 40 with COVID-19, enrolled during active disease. Both conserved end residues are part of each CDR3. A D gene is named only where the DNA matches it firmly. Some rows mark clone size as missing; the rest say once, few, many or name a class of expanded clone.

j_gene | v_gene | abundance | d_gene | CDR3aa | CDR3nt
TRBJ2-1 | TRBV10-3 | NA | NA | CAISQAGVGYNEQFF | TGTGCCATCAGCCAAGCGGGCGTGGGCTACAATGAGCAGTTCTTC
TRBJ2-5 | TRBV18 | NA | NA | CASSPSISGKETQYF | TGTGCCAGCTCACCTTCAATTAGCGGAAAAGAGACCCAGTACTTC
TRBJ1-2 | TRBV6-5 | NA | NA | CASSRDGSNYGYTF | TGTGCCAGCAGTCGGGATGGCTCTAACTATGGCTACACCTTC
TRBJ2-3 | TRBV6-6 | NA | NA | CASSPAGDTQYF | TGTGCCAGCAGTCCCGCAGGGGATACGCAGTATTTT
TRBJ2-1 | TRBV20-1 | NA | NA | CSASITIRGNNEQFF | TGCAGTGCTAGTATTACCATCAGGGGTAACAATGAGCAGTTCTTC
TRBJ2-1 | TRBV7-6 | once | TRBD2 | CASSLLAGGEDEQFF | TGTGCCAGCAGCTTACTAGCGGGGGGAGAGGATGAGCAGTTCTTC
TRBJ1-1 | TRBV28 | NA | NA | CASSMNTEAFF | TGTGCCAGCAGCATGAACACTGAAGCTTTCTTT
TRBJ1-3 | TRBV5-1 | NA | NA | CASSLGQSFSGNTIYF | TGCGCCAGCAGCTTGGGACAGTCCTTCTCTGGAAACACCATATATTTT
TRBJ2-6 | TRBV5-1 | once | TRBD1 | CASSLSRGRFSGANVLTF | TGCGCCAGCAGCTTATCCAGGGGGCGCTTCTCTGGGGCCAACGTCCTGACTTTC
TRBJ2-3 | TRBV7-2 | NA | TRBD2 | CASSEGGLGGDTQYF | TGTGCCAGCAGCGAAGGGGGACTAGGTGGGGATACGCAGTATTTT
TRBJ2-5 | TRBV4-1 | NA | TRBD2 | CASSLETSGRETQYF | TGCGCCAGCAGCCTCGAAACTAGCGGGAGGGAGACCCAGTACTTC
TRBJ1-5 | TRBV28 | NA | TRBD1 | CASSSQGGNQPQHF | TGTGCCAGCAGTTCCCAGGGGGGCAATCAGCCCCAGCATTTT
TRBJ2-5 | TRBV20-1 | NA | NA | CSAEEEETQYF | TGCAGTGCTGAGGAGGAGGAGACCCAGTACTTC
TRBJ1-3 | TRBV28 | NA | TRBD1 | CASSPTGGNTIYF | TGTGCCAGCAGTCCCACAGGGGGGAACACCATATATTTT
TRBJ2-1 | TRBV11-3 | NA | TRBD2 | CASSMFPGTSGGGEQFF | TGTGCCAGCAGCATGTTTCCCGGTACTAGCGGGGGTGGGGAGCAGTTCTTC
TRBJ2-1 | TRBV24-1 | NA | TRBD1 | CATSEPGQGEYNEQFF | TGTGCCACCAGTGAACCGGGACAGGGGGAATACAATGAGCAGTTCTTC
TRBJ1-5 | TRBV6-1 | once | NA | CASSEAGLEQPQHF | TGTGCCAGCAGTGAAGCAGGCCTAGAACAGCCCCAGCATTTT
TRBJ1-5 | TRBV7-2 | NA | NA | CASSLGGRPGPQHF | TGTGCCAGCAGCTTAGGTGGCAGACCAGGCCCCCAGCATTTT
TRBJ2-7 | TRBV11-2 | NA | TRBD2 | CASSAPLAGYEQYF | TGTGCCAGCAGCGCCCCACTAGCGGGGTATGAGCAGTACTTC
TRBJ1-2 | TRBV5-5 | NA | NA | CASSPSSANNYGYTF | TGTGCCAGCAGCCCCTCAAGCGCAAATAACTATGGCTACACCTTC
TRBJ1-6 | TRBV7-9 | NA | NA | CASSLEAGDNSPLHF | TGTGCCAGCAGCTTAGAGGCAGGGGATAATTCACCCCTCCACTTT
TRBJ2-3 | TRBV6-6 | NA | NA | CASSYGLQGLVDTQYF | TGTGCCAGCAGTTACGGTTTACAGGGATTAGTCGATACGCAGTATTTT
TRBJ2-3 | TRBV4-1 | NA | TRBD1 | CASSLWTGSADTQYF | TGCGCCAGCAGCCTATGGACAGGGAGCGCAGATACGCAGTATTTT
TRBJ1-4 | TRBV11-3 | NA | TRBD1 | CASSRSTGDFNEKLFF | TGTGCCAGCAGCCGATCCACAGGGGACTTCAATGAAAAACTGTTTTTT
TRBJ2-3 | TRBV10-3 | NA | NA | CAAWSSNTDTQYF | TGTGCCGCCTGGTCGAGTAACACAGATACGCAGTATTTT
TRBJ1-1 | TRBV30 | NA | NA | CAWMGRGGAFF | TGTGCCTGGATGGGGCGGGGGGGAGCTTTCTTT
TRBJ2-1 | TRBV28 | NA | NA | CASVRDGDYNEQFF | TGTGCCAGCGTCCGCGACGGGGATTACAATGAGCAGTTCTTC
TRBJ1-1 | TRBV27 | NA | TRBD1 | CASSLLRGQGKSFF | TGTGCCAGCAGTTTACTAAGGGGGCAGGGTAAGTCTTTCTTT